This paragraph covers one T cell receptor (beta chain) sequence. Its antigen is still unknown. The data stem from a study of vaccination and CD4 T cells after COVID-19. Study-wide context: Blood was drawn a median around 72 days post second dose, range 14 to 241. Study-wide findings and caveats: SARS-CoV-2-reactive clonotype medians increased from about 20 to 38, not significantly.

Treatment: roughly 11-day PBMC culture with coronavirus spike peptide pools or control peptides (ViraFEST assay). Gathering of the CD4+ T cells, from the unexposed donor, took place before the COVID-19 pandemic (2011-2018). After expanding antigen-specific T cells with peptide pools, ViraFEST sequenced their TCRs. After around 10 days of culture, CD4+ T cells were negatively selected. This CDR3 has 15 residues. V lost 1 base and J 1 base, leaving 10 bases between the germline ends. Germline V gene data show CDR1 as LNHDA and CDR2 as SQIVND (reference sequence). Sequenced with the Oncomine TCR Beta short-read assay was DNA taken from cultured CD4+ T cells. It was from cultured CD4+ T cells that genomic DNA was extracted. From the PCR reads, TCRdb called clonotypes with MiXCR, one entry per CDR3 protein. The table has over 9,500 distinct CDR3 sequences, around 30% seen once.

The sequencing sample was made of CD4+ T cells from blood, cultured in vitro. The chain employs TRBV19 and TRBJ1-1, with a weak D call TRBD1 (6 bases). The TCR was taken from a human donor in good health. The CDR3 sequence: CASSIGDRRNTEAFF. CDR3 bases: TGTGCCAGTAGTATAGGCGACAGGCGGAACACTGAAGCTTTCTTT.